Listed here are 9 T cell receptor beta chains from one sample, sequenced in a study of blood T cell repertoires in COVID-19. Profiling relied on immunoSEQ multiplex PCR, and the TCRdb table lists in-frame clones only, not all of them. The data hold 150,000 to 200,000 clones, with 70% to 90% observed a single time. The material sequenced was PBMCs or T cells enriched from blood (not recorded which). These receptor sequences come from a woman in her late teens or twenties who had recovered from COVID-19.

The chain is built from TRBV2 and TRBJ2-5; D remains unclear. Germline values: CDR1 SNHLY, CDR2 FYNNEI. The CDR3 runs 14 residues. V lost 5 bases and J lost 3, with 13 bases in between. CDR3 loop: CASSLTLMKETQYF. The DNA of the CDR3 is TGTGCCAGCAGTTTGACACTGATGAAAGAGACCCAGTACTTC.

The rearrangement joins TRBV29-1 to TRBJ1-6; unclear D gene. The length of the CDR3 is 13 residues. V was trimmed by 1 base and J by 8 bases, leaving 9 bases between them. The germline V gene has CDR1 SQVTM and CDR2 ANQGSEA. As DNA, the CDR3 is TGCAGCGTTGAAGCGGGAATAGATTCACCCCTCCACTTT. It specifies CSVEAGIDSPLHF.

The chain uses TRBV19 and TRBJ2-7, with D possibly being TRBD1 (5 bases). The CDR3 runs to 15 residues. Germline V CDR1 and CDR2: LNHDA, SQIVND (reference sequence). Trimming removed 6 bases from V and 3 bases from J, with 18 bases in between. The DNA of the CDR3 is TGTGCCAGTAGCCTGGACGACAGATCAGGCTACGAGCAGTACTTC. Its protein product is CASSLDDRSGYEQYF.

This chain joins TRBV6-5 and TRBJ1-6; 9 bases map to TRBD1. The V and J ends lost 2 bases and 8 bases, in that order; junction bases with no gene match: 7. The CDR3 extends over 16 amino acids. Germline V gives CDR1 MNHEY, CDR2 SVGAGI. The CDR3 DNA sequence: TGTGCCAGCAGTTACGCGGGACAGGGCTCGGATTCACCCCTCCACTTT. Its translation is CASSYAGQGSDSPLHF.

V usage is TRBV5-4 and J usage is TRBJ1-1; D might be TRBD1 (6 bases). V gave up 3 bases and J gave up 0 bases, with 9 bases separating them. The CDR3 totals 14 residues. Germline assignment: CDR1 SGHNT and CDR2 YYREEE (reference sequence). The CDR3 nucleotides are TGTGCCAGCAGCTGGAACAGGGTGAACACTGAAGCTTTCTTT. Its protein is CASSWNRVNTEAFF.

The V gene is TRBV6-5, the J gene TRBJ1-1; 7 nucleotides agree with TRBD1. Germline lookup yields CDR1 MNHEY and CDR2 SVGAGI. This CDR3 is built from 10 residues. Unmatched junction bases numbered 5, after V lost 8 bases and J lost 11 bases. CDR3 region: CASGTDEAFF. CDR3 in DNA: TGTGCCAGCGGGACAGATGAGGCTTTCTTT.

The chain carries TRBV5-1 and TRBJ1-2; D uncertain. The length of the CDR3 is 13 residues. V was pared by 2 bases and J by 6 bases, with 11 bases between. Germline loops: CDR1 SGHRS, CDR2 YFSETQ. As DNA, the CDR3 is TGCGCCAGCAGCTTCAACTATTTGGATGGCTACACCTTC. Encoded protein: CASSFNYLDGYTF.

The CDR3 reads CAWNPRGGKLFF. As DNA, the CDR3 is TGTGCCTGGAATCCCAGGGGTGGGAAACTGTTTTTT. This chain uses TRBV30 with TRBJ1-4, with a tentative D call TRBD1 (6 bases). Germline V lookup: CDR1 GTSNPN, CDR2 SVGIG (reference sequence). V was shortened by 4 bases and J by 11 bases, with 14 bases between the two germline ends. CDR3 size: 12 residues. Complete variable domain (other parts from reference TRBV30 and TRBJ1-4): SQTIHQWPATLVQPVGSPLSLECTVEGTSNPNLYWYRQAAGRGLQLLFYSVGIGQISSEVPQNLSASRPQDRQFILSSKKLLLSDSGFYLCAWNPRGGKLFFGSGTQLSVL.

The genes are TRBV24-1 and TRBJ1-4; no reliable D call. V was pared by 2 bases and J by 5 bases, with 8 bases between. The germline gives CDR1 KGHDR, CDR2 SFDVKD. CDR3 length equals 14 residues. In nucleotides, the CDR3 is TGTGCCACCAGTGATTCGGGGATAAATGAAAAACTGTTTTTT. Translating gives CATSDSGINEKLFF.